This TCR beta chain was recorded in a study of cytomegalovirus exposure and HLA in healthy donors. On this clone itself: What it binds is unknown.

It was with 60 Vbeta and 13 Jbeta primers that the PCR ran. Profiling relied on immunoSEQ multiplex PCR, and the TCRdb table lists in-frame clones only, not all of them. The sample carries some 86,000 clones, around 71% recorded once. General study results and limits: The authors later linked a missense DCLRE1C variant to TCR beta V- and J-gene trimming. Immune exposure data for these donors was limited to CMV serostatus.

Donors likely had unrecorded immune exposures despite being nominally healthy when sampled. Sequenced material: PBMCs. This sequence was found in a man between 25 and 39 years old in good health and CMV-seronegative.

The DNA for the CDR3 is TGTGCCATCAGTGAGTCGTTGGGGGCCTCCTACGAGCAGTACTTC. Its translation is CAISESLGASYEQYF. The chain is built from TRBV10-3 and TRBJ2-7; TRBD1 is a possible D gene (6 bases). V was shortened by 0 bases and J by 0 bases, with 9 bases between the two germline ends. CDR1 and CDR2 (germline): ENHRY, SYGVKD. The CDR3 loop spans 15 amino acids.